Given below is one T cell receptor beta chain in context. Its antigen remains unknown. The sample originates from a study of cytomegalovirus exposure and HLA in healthy donors. General study findings and limits: Reports credit the classifier with highly specific, highly sensitive diagnosis of cytomegalovirus status.

Assay used: immunoSEQ multiplex PCR; TCRdb lists only in-frame clones, some missing. The data show around 99,000 clones, 88% seen once. The donors were part of the validation cohort of some 120 subjects. That cohort was separate from the first cohort, which comprised 500 to 700 subjects. V was trimmed by 1 base and J by 6 bases, leaving 9 bases between them. The CDR3 contains 13 residues. The germline gives CDR1 SGHNT, CDR2 YENEEA. Sequences were obtained from PBMCs. The rearrangement links TRBV11-3 to TRBJ2-5; a possible D gene is TRBD1 (5 bases). The receptor was derived from a woman aged 18-29 years in good health and CMV-seronegative. The CDR3 region is CASSLVSGKTQYF. CDR3 sequence (DNA): TGTGCCAGCAGCTTAGTATCAGGGAAGACCCAGTACTTC.